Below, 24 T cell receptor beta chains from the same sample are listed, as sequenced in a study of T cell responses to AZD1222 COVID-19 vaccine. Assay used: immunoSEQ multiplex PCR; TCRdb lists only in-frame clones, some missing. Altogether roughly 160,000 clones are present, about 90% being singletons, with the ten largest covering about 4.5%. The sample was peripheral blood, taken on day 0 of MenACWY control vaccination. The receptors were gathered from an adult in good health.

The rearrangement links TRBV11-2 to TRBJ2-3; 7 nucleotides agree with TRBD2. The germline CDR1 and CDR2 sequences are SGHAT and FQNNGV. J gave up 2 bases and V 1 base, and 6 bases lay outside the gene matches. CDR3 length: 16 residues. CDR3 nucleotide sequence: TGTGCCAGCAGCTTAGCGGGGGGTTTGTTCACAGATACGCAGTATTTT. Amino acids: CASSLAGGLFTDTQYF.

This CDR3 is CASSKAQGVGDYEQYF. CDR3 nucleotide sequence: TGTGCCAGCAGCAAAGCGCAGGGTGTGGGCGACTACGAGCAGTACTTC. V gene TRBV21-1 combines with J gene TRBJ2-7; the tabulated D call, TRBD1, remains unverified against the DNA. TRBV21-1 is an annotated pseudogene. CDR3 size: 16 residues.

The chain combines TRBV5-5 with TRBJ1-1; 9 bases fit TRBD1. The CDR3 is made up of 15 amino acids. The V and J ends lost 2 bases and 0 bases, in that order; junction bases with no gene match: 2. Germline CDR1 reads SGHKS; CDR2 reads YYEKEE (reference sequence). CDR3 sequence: CASSLQGAVNTEAFF. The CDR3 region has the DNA TGTGCCAGCAGCTTACAGGGGGCGGTGAACACTGAAGCTTTCTTT. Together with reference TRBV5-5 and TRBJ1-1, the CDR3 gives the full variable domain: DAGVTQSPTHLIKTRGQQVTLRCSPISGHKSVSWYQQVLGQGPQFIFQYYEKEERGRGNFPDRFSARQFPNYSSELNVNALLLGDSALYLCASSLQGAVNTEAFFGQGTRLTVV.

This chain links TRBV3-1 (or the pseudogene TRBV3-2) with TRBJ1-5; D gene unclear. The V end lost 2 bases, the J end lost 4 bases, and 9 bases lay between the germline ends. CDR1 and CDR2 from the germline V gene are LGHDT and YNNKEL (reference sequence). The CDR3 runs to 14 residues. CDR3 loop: CASSQLPGNQPQHF. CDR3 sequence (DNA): TGTGCCAGCAGCCAATTGCCGGGAAATCAGCCCCAGCATTTT.

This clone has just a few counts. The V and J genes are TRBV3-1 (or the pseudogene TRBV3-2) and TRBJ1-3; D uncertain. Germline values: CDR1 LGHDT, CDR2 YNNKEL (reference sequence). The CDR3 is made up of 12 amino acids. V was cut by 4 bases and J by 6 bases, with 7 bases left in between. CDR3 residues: CASSRSENTIYF. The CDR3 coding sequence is TGTGCCAGCAGCCGTTCAGAAAACACCATATATTTT.

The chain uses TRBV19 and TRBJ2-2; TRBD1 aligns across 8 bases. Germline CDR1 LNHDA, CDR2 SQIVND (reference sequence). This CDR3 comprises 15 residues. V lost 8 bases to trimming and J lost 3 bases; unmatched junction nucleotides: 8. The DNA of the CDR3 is TGTGCCAGTGGGGGTAGGACAGGGTACACCGGGGAGCTGTTTTTT. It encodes CASGGRTGYTGELFF.

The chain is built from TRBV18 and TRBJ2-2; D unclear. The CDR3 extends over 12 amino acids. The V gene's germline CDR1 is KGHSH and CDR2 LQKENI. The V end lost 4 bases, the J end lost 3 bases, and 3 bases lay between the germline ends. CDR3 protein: CASSLDTGELFF. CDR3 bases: TGTGCCAGCTCACTTGACACCGGGGAGCTGTTTTTT.

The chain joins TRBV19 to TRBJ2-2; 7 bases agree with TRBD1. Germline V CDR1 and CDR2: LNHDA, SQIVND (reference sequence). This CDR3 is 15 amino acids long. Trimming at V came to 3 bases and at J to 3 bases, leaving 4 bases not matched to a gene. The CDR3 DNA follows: TGTGCCAGTAGTATCAGACAGGGCGACACCGGGGAGCTGTTTTTT. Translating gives CASSIRQGDTGELFF.

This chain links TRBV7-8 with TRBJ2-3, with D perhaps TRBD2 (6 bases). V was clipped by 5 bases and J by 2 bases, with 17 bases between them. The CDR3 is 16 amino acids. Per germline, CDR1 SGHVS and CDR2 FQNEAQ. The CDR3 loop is CASSPRVGGDTDTQYF. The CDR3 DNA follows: TGTGCCAGCAGCCCACGGGTGGGCGGGGACACAGATACGCAGTATTTT.

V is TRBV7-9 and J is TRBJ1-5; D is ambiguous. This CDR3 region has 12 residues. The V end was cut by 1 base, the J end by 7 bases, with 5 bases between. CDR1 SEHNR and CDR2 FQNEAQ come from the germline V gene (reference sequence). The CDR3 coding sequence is TGTGCCAGCAGCTTAGACCACCAGCCCCAGCATTTT. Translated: CASSLDHQPQHF.

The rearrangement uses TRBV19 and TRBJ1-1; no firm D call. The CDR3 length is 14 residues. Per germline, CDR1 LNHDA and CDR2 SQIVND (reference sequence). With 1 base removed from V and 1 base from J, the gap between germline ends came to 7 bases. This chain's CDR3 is CASSIAWTNTEAFF. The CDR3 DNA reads TGTGCCAGTAGTATAGCGTGGACGAACACTGAAGCTTTCTTT.

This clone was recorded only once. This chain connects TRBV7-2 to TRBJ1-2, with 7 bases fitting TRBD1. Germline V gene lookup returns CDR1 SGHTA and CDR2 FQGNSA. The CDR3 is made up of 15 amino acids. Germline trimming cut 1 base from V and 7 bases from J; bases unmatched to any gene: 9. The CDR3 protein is CASSLVTGAAGGYTF. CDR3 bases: TGTGCCAGCAGCTTAGTTACAGGGGCCGCGGGTGGCTACACCTTC.

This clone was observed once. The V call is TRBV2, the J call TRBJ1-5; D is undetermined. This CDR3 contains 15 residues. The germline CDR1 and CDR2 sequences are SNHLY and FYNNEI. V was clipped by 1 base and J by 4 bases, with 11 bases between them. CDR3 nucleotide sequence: TGTGCCAGCAGTGAAGGCTGGGGAAGGAATCAGCCCCAGCATTTT. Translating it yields CASSEGWGRNQPQHF.

CDR3 in DNA: TGTGCCAGCAGCTTGGGCCGGGCAGGGGGCTTTTTAACTGAAGCTTTCTTT. Translating it yields CASSLGRAGGFLTEAFF. V gene TRBV5-5 combines with J gene TRBJ1-1; 8 bases fit TRBD1. Trimming cost V 0 bases and J 5 bases; bases outside gene matches: 12. The CDR3 is 17 amino acids. Germline CDR1 reads SGHKS; CDR2 reads YYEKEE (reference sequence). The full variable domain, with the rest looked up from reference TRBV5-5 and TRBJ1-1, is DAGVTQSPTHLIKTRGQQVTLRCSPISGHKSVSWYQQVLGQGPQFIFQYYEKEERGRGNFPDRFSARQFPNYSSELNVNALLLGDSALYLCASSLGRAGGFLTEAFFGQGTRLTVV.

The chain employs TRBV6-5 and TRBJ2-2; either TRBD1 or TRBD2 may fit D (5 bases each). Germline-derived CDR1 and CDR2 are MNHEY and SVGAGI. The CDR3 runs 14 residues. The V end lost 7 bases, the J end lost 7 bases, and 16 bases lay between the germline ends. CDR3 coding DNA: TGTGCCAGCACGCGAGGGGCGCAAAACGGGGAGCTGTTTTTT. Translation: CASTRGAQNGELFF.

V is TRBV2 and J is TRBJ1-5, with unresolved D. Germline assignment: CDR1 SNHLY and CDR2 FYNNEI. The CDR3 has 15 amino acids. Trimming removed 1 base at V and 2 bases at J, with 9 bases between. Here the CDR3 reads CASSEDGQGNQPQHF. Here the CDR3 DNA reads TGTGCCAGCAGTGAAGATGGGCAGGGCAATCAGCCCCAGCATTTT.

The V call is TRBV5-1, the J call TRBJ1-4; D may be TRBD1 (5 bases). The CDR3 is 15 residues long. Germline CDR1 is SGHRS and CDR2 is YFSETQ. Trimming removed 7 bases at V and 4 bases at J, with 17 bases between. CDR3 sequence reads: CASQEGPTINEKLFF. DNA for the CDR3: TGCGCCAGCCAGGAGGGGCCGACTATTAATGAAAAACTGTTTTTT. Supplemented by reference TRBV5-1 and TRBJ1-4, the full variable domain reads KAGVTQTPRYLIKTRGQQVTLSCSPISGHRSVSWYQQTPGQGLQFLFEYFSETQRNKGNFPGRFSGRQFSNSRSEMNVSTLELGDSALYLCASQEGPTINEKLFFGSGTQLSVL.

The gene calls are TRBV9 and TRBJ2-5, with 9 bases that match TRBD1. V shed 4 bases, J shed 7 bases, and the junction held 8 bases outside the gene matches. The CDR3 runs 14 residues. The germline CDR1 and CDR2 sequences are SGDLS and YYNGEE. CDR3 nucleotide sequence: TGTGCCAGCAGCCCCCGGGACAGGGAAGGGACCCAGTACTTC. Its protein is CASSPRDREGTQYF. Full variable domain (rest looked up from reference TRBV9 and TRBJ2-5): DSGVTQTPKHLITATGQRVTLRCSPRSGDLSVYWYQQSLDQGLQFLIQYYNGEERAKGNILERFSAQQFPDLHSELNLSSLELGDSALYFCASSPRDREGTQYFGPGTRLLVL.

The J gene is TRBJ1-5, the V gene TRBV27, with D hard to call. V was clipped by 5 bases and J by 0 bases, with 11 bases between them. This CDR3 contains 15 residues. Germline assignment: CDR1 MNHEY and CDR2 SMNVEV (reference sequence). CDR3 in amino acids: CASSIGVNSNQPQHF. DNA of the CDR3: TGTGCCAGCAGTATCGGCGTGAATAGCAATCAGCCCCAGCATTTT.

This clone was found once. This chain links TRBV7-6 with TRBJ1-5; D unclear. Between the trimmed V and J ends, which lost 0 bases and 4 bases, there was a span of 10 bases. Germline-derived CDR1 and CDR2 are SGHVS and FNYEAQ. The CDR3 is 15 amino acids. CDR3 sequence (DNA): TGTGCCAGCAGCTTAGCCTGGGAGAGAAATCAGCCCCAGCATTTT. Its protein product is CASSLAWERNQPQHF.

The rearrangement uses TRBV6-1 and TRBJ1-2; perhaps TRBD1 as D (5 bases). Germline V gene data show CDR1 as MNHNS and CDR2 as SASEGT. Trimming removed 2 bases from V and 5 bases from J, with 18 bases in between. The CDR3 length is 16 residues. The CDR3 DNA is TGTGCCAGCAGTGAAAGGGACGCATCCAAAGGGTATGGCTACACCTTC. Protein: CASSERDASKGYGYTF.

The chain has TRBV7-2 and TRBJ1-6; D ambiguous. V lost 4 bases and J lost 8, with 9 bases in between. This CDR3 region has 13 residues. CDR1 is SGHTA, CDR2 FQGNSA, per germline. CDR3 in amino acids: CASSSDNYSPLHF. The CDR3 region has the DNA TGTGCCAGCAGCTCAGACAACTATTCACCCCTCCACTTT.

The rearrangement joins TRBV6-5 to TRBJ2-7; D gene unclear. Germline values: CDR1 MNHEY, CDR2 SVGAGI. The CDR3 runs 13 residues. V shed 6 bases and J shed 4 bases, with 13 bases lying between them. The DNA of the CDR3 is TGTGCCAGCAGAAAACCCACAGATTACGAGCAGTACTTC. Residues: CASRKPTDYEQYF.

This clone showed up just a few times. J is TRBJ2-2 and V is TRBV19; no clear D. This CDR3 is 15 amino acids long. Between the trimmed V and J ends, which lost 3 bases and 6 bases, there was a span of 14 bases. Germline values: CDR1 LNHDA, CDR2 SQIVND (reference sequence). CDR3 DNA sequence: TGTGCCAGTAGTATTTCCCCCCTGACCCCCGGGGAGCTGTTTTTT. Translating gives CASSISPLTPGELFF. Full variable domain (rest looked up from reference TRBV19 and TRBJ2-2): DGGITQSPKYLFRKEGQNVTLSCEQNLNHDAMYWYRQDPGQGLRLIYYSQIVNDFQKGDIAEGYSVSREKKESFPLTVTSAQKNPTAFYLCASSISPLTPGELFFGEGSRLTVL.